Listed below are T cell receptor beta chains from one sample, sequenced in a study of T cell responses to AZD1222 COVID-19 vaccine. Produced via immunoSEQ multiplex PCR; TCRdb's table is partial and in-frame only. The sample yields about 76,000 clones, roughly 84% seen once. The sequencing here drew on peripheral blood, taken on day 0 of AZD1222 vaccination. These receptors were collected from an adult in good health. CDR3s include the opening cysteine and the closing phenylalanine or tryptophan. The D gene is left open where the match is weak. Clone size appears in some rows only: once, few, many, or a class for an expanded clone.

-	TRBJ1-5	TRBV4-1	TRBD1	CASSSGTGYSNQPQHF	TGCGCCAGCAGCTCAGGGACAGGCTATAGCAATCAGCCCCAGCATTTT
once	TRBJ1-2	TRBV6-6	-	CASTQQGRGGYTF	TGTGCCAGCACCCAACAGGGTCGAGGAGGCTACACCTTC
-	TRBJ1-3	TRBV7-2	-	CASSLVGSGNTIYF	TGTGCCAGCAGCTTAGTAGGCTCTGGAAACACCATATATTTT
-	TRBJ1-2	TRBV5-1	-	CASSLLADHNYGYTF	TGCGCCAGCAGCTTGTTGGCAGATCACAACTATGGCTACACCTTC
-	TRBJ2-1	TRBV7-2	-	CASSFSEWGEQFF	TGTGCCAGCAGCTTCTCCGAATGGGGCGAGCAGTTCTTC
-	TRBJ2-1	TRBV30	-	CAWSPLTNSDEQFF	TGTGCCTGGAGCCCATTGACGAATAGCGATGAGCAGTTCTTC
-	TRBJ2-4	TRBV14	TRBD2	CASSHSGGKNIQYF	TGTGCCAGCAGCCATAGCGGGGGTAAAAACATTCAGTACTTC
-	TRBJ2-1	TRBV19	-	CASSPGTYNEQFF	TGTGCCAGTAGCCCGGGTACTTACAATGAGCAGTTCTTC
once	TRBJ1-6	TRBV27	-	CASSQTPARTNSPLHF	TGTGCCAGCAGTCAGACCCCAGCAAGAACAAATTCACCCCTCCACTTT
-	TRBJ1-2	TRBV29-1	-	CSVGTAGRINYGYTF	TGCAGCGTTGGTACGGCAGGAAGGATTAACTATGGCTACACCTTC
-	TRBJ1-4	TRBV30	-	CAWSLTGTTNEKLFF	TGTGCCTGGAGTCTCACAGGAACAACTAATGAAAAACTGTTTTTT
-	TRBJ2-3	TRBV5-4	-	CASSLEWDQDTQYF	TGTGCCAGCAGCTTGGAGTGGGACCAAGATACGCAGTATTTT
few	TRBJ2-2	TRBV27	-	CASSRNTGELFF	TGTGCCAGCAGCCGGAACACCGGGGAGCTGTTTTTT
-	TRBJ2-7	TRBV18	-	CASSPRNRDDEQYF	TGTGCCAGCTCACCCCGCAACAGGGACGACGAGCAGTACTTC
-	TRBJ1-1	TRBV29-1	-	CSVDMGTEAFF	TGCAGCGTTGATATGGGAACTGAAGCTTTCTTT
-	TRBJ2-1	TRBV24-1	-	CATTRAGLSEQFF	TGTGCCACTACTAGGGCAGGTTTATCTGAGCAGTTCTTC
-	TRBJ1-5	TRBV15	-	CATSRDVGSSARGNQPQHF	TGTGCCACCAGCAGAGATGTAGGTTCGTCGGCCAGGGGCAATCAGCCCCAGCATTTT
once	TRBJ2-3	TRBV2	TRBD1	CASSDKGATDTQYF	TGTGCCAGCAGTGATAAGGGGGCGACAGATACGCAGTATTTT
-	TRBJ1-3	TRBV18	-	CASSPPLGMWSGNTIYF	TGTGCCAGCTCACCACCCCTGGGAATGTGGTCCGGAAACACCATATATTTT
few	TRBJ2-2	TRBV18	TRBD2	CASSSATRGGAFGELFF	TGTGCCAGCTCATCAGCCACCCGCGGGGGGGCCTTCGGGGAGCTGTTTTTT
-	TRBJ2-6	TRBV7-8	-	CASSFGGANVLTF	TGTGCCAGCAGCTTCGGTGGGGCCAACGTCCTGACTTTC
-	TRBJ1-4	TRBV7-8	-	CASSLAPREKLFF	TGTGCCAGCAGCTTAGCCCCTCGTGAAAAACTGTTTTTT
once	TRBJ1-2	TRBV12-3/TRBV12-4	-	CASSSARNYGYTF	TGTGCCAGCAGTTCAGCCAGGAACTATGGCTACACCTTC
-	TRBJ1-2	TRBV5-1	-	CASSLPDRPAYGYTF	TGCGCCAGCAGCCTCCCCGACAGGCCAGCTTATGGCTACACCTTC